This T cell receptor beta chain was retrieved from a study of T cell responses to AZD1222 COVID-19 vaccine. CDR1 is MNHEY, CDR2 SVGAGI, per germline. V lost 8 bases to trimming and J lost 5 bases, with 12 bases between them. CDR3 length: 12 residues. This clone has a handful of counts. The repertoire was sequenced with immunoSEQ multiplex PCR; TCRdb's copy has only in-frame clones and lacks some. Of 130,000 or so clones listed, more than 90% are singletons. The sample consisted of peripheral blood, taken 28 days after the second AZD1222 dose. The V call is TRBV6-5, the J call TRBJ1-2; perhaps TRBD1 as D (5 bases). This receptor was obtained from an adult who received the AZD1222 COVID-19 vaccine. CDR3 residues: CASSGPTYGYTF. The CDR3 DNA is TGTGCCAGCTCAGGGCCGACGTATGGCTACACCTTC.